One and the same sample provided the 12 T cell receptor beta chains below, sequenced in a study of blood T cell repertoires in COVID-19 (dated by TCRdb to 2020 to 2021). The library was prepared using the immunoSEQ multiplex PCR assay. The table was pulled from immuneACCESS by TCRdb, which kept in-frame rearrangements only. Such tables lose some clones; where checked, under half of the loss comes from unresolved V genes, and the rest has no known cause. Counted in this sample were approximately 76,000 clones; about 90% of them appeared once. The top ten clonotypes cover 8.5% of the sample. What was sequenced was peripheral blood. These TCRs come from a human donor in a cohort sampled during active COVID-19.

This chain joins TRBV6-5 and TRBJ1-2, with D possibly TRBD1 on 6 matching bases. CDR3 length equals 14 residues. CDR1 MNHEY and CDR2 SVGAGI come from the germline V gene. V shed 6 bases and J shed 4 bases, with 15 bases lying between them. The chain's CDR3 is CASSPGGGPYGYTF. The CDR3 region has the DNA TGTGCCAGCAGCCCCGGGGGGGGCCCCTATGGCTACACCTTC.

CDR3 sequence (DNA): TGTGCCAGCAGCGTTTCTCAGGGGGCGCGGGAGCAGTACTTC. Protein product: CASSVSQGAREQYF. The chain carries TRBV9 and TRBJ2-7; 8 bases are shared with TRBD1. The trim removed 2 bases at V and 7 bases at J, leaving 8 bases unmatched. Looked up from germline, CDR1 is SGDLS and CDR2 is YYNGEE. CDR3 size: 14 residues.

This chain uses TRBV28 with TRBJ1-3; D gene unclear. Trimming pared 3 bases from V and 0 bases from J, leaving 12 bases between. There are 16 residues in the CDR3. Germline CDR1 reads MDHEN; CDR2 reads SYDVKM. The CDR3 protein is CASSFALSRSGNTIYF. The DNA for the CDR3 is TGTGCCAGCAGTTTTGCGCTGAGTCGCTCTGGAAACACCATATATTTT.

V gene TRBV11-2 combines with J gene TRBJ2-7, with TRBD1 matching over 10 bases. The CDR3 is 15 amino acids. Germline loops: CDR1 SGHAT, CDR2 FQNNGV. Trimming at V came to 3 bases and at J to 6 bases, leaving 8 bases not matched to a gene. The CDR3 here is CASSFFRDRGFEQYF. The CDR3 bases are TGTGCCAGCAGCTTTTTCCGGGACAGGGGTTTCGAGCAGTACTTC.

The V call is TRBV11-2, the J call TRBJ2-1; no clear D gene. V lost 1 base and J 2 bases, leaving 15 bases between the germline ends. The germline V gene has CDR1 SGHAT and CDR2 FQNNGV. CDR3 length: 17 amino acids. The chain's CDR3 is CASSLGPQNPAYNEQFF. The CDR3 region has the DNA TGTGCCAGCAGCTTAGGTCCACAGAATCCAGCCTACAATGAGCAGTTCTTC.

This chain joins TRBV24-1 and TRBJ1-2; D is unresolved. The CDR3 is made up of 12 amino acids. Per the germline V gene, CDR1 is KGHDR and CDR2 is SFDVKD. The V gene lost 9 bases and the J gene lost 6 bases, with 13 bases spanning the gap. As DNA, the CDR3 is TGTGCCACCCGAGGCCCGGGAGATGGCTACACCTTC. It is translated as CATRGPGDGYTF.

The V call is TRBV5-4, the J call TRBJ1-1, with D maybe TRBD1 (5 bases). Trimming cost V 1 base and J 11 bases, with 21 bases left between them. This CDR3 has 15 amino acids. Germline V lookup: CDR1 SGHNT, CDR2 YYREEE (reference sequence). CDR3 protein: CASSLSSPSGTLAFF. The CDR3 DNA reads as TGTGCCAGCAGCTTGTCCTCACCCTCAGGGACTCTGGCTTTCTTT. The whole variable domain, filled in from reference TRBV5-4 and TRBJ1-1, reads ETGVTQSPTHLIKTRGQQVTLRCSSQSGHNTVSWYQQALGQGPQFIFQYYREEENGRGNFPPRFSGLQFPNYSSELNVNALELDDSALYLCASSLSSPSGTLAFFGQGTRLTVV.

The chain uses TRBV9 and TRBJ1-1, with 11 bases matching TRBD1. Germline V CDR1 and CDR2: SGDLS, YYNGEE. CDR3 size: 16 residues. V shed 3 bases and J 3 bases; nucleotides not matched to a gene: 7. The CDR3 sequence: CASSASGTGGYTEAFF. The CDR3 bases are TGTGCCAGCAGCGCCTCCGGGACAGGGGGGTACACTGAAGCTTTCTTT.

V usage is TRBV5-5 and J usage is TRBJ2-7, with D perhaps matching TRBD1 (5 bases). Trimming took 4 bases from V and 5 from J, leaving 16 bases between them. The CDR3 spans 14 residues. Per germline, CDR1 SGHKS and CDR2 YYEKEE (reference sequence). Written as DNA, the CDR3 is TGTGCCAGCAGCGGGCCGACTCCGACAGACGAGCAGTACTTC. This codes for CASSGPTPTDEQYF. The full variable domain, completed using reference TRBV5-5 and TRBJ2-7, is DAGVTQSPTHLIKTRGQQVTLRCSPISGHKSVSWYQQVLGQGPQFIFQYYEKEERGRGNFPDRFSARQFPNYSSELNVNALLLGDSALYLCASSGPTPTDEQYFGPGTRLTVT.

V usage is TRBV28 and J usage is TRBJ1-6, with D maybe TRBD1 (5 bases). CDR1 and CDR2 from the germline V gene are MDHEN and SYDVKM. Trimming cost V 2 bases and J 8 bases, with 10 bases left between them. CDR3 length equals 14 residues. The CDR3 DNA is TGTGCCAGCAGTTTAATTCCGGGGGATTCACCCCTCCACTTT. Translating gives CASSLIPGDSPLHF.

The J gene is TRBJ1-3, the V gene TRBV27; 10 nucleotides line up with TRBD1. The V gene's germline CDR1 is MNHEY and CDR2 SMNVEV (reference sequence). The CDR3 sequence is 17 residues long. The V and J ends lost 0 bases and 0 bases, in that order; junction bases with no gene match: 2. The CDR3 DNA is TGTGCCAGCAGTTTATCCGGACAGGGGGTCTCTGGAAACACCATATATTTT. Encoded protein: CASSLSGQGVSGNTIYF.

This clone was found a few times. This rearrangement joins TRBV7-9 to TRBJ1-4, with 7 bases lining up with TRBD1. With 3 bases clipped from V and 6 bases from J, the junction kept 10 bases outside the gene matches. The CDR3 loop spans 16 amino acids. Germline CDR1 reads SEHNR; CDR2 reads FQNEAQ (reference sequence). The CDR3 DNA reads TGTGCCAGCAGCTTTAGTGAGGGGGCGGAGGATGAAAAACTGTTTTTT. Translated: CASSFSEGAEDEKLFF.